What follows are 27 T cell receptor beta chains derived from one specimen sequenced in a study of T cells in Graves' hyperthyroidism and ophthalmopathy. Amplification targeted TCR beta CDR3 regions from RNA transcripts. HTBI primers were employed in a first-round RT-PCR of the TCR CDR3. One entry per CDR3 protein results from TCRdb running MiXCR on the multiplex PCR reads. The sample records 400,000 to 450,000 distinct CDR3 sequences, about 14% being singletons. Sequenced sample: blood. These receptors were collected from a man between 18 and 29 years old with Graves' ophthalmopathy.

This clonotype was recorded at least ten times. This sequence joins TRBV27 and TRBJ2-7; TRBD1 matches at 10 bases. Germline CDR1 and CDR2: MNHEY and SMNVEV (reference sequence). The V gene end was trimmed by 5 bases and the J gene end by 3 bases; junction bases not matched to a gene: 10. The CDR3 loop spans 16 amino acids. The DNA of the CDR3 is TGTGCCAGCAGTGAAGGGGGGACAGGGGAAAACTACGAGCAGTACTTC. Translation gives CASSEGGTGENYEQYF.

The chain uses TRBV5-8 and TRBJ2-3, with 9 bases identical to TRBD2. This CDR3 comprises 16 residues. V was clipped by 4 bases and J by 5 bases; unmatched bases: 11. Germline CDR1 SGHTS, CDR2 YDEGEE. The CDR3: CASSAGLAGWGDTQYF. In DNA form, the CDR3 reads TGTGCCAGCAGCGCCGGTCTAGCGGGGTGGGGAGATACGCAGTATTTT.

Ten or more counts support this clonotype. This sequence joins TRBV12-3 or TRBV12-4 and TRBJ1-1; TRBD1 aligns across 7 bases. The V gene end was trimmed by 6 bases and the J gene end by 1 base; junction bases not matched to a gene: 8. There are 15 residues in the CDR3. CDR3 amino acids: CASRRADRENTEAFF. The CDR3 bases are TGTGCCAGCAGAAGGGCCGACAGGGAGAACACTGAAGCTTTCTTT.

The V call is TRBV5-1, the J call TRBJ2-1, with 12 positions matching TRBD2. Germline lookup yields CDR1 SGHRS and CDR2 YFSETQ. The CDR3 sequence is 16 residues long. With 0 bases clipped from V and 9 bases from J, the junction kept 7 bases outside the gene matches. The CDR3 sequence is CASSLGRPSGRVEQFF. For the CDR3, the DNA is TGCGCCAGCAGCTTGGGGAGGCCTAGCGGGAGGGTTGAGCAGTTCTTC.

The rearrangement uses TRBV6-5 and TRBJ2-7; TRBD2 might be the D (5 bases). The CDR3 covers 16 residues. V was pared by 2 bases and J by 2 bases, with 16 bases between. CDR1 and CDR2 from the germline V gene are MNHEY and SVGAGI. CDR3: CASSYPPPGEPYEQYF. The CDR3 coding sequence is TGTGCCAGCAGTTACCCCCCACCTGGGGAGCCCTACGAGCAGTACTTC.

This clonotype has a count of ten or more. The rearrangement uses TRBV3-1 and TRBJ1-5; D ambiguous. CDR1 is LGHDT and CDR2 is YNNKEL in the germline V gene (reference sequence). The CDR3 has 13 amino acids. V gave up 0 bases and J gave up 6 bases, with 6 bases separating them. The CDR3 sequence is CASSQEVAQPQHF. The CDR3, as DNA: TGTGCCAGCAGCCAAGAAGTGGCTCAGCCCCAGCATTTT.

There are many counts of this clonotype. The chain couples TRBV4-1 to TRBJ2-7, with D perhaps TRBD1 or TRBD2 (5 bases each). Trimming cost V 1 base and J 2 bases, with 15 bases left between them. This CDR3 has 16 residues. Germline V gene data show CDR1 as MGHRA and CDR2 as YSYEKL. The CDR3 nucleotides are TGCGCCAGCAGCCAAGTTGCGTTGATGGGGGCCTACGAGCAGTACTTC. It is translated as CASSQVALMGAYEQYF.

This clonotype has ten or more counts. V is TRBV13 and J is TRBJ2-4; D might be TRBD2 (6 bases). The CDR3 totals 14 residues. Looked up from germline, CDR1 is PRHDT and CDR2 is FYEKMQ (reference sequence). V dropped 1 base and J dropped 6 bases, with 10 bases sitting between them. The CDR3 loop is CASSLDRDLNIQYF. DNA of the CDR3: TGTGCCAGCAGCTTAGACCGGGACTTAAACATTCAGTACTTC.

This clonotype was observed many times. The gene calls are TRBV9 and TRBJ2-1, with D possibly matching TRBD2 (6 bases). The CDR3 consists of 14 residues. Trimming took 6 bases from V and 0 from J, leaving 10 bases between them. In germline, CDR1 is SGDLS, CDR2 YYNGEE. In DNA form, the CDR3 reads TGTGCCAGCACCGCAGCGGGCTCCTACAATGAGCAGTTCTTC. It codes for CASTAAGSYNEQFF. Variable domain in full (rest from reference TRBV9 and TRBJ2-1): DSGVTQTPKHLITATGQRVTLRCSPRSGDLSVYWYQQSLDQGLQFLIQYYNGEERAKGNILERFSAQQFPDLHSELNLSSLELGDSALYFCASTAAGSYNEQFFGPGTRLTVL.

This clonotype was picked up a small number of times. The chain carries TRBV18 and TRBJ2-1, with 15 positions matching TRBD2. The V and J ends lost 3 bases and 10 bases, in that order; junction bases with no gene match: 7. CDR1 and CDR2 from the germline V gene are KGHSH and LQKENI. The CDR3 is made up of 16 amino acids. The CDR3 is CASSPSGTSGGLEQFF. DNA of the CDR3: TGTGCCAGCTCACCGTCTGGGACTAGCGGGGGGTTAGAGCAGTTCTTC.

This clonotype has only one observation. A much larger clone lies one base from this, so it may be a read error. The V gene is TRBV7-3, the J gene TRBJ1-2; D not certain. Trimming pared 5 bases from V and 4 bases from J, leaving 11 bases between. The CDR3 loop spans 13 amino acids. Germline assignment: CDR1 SGHTA and CDR2 FQGTGA. The CDR3 region has the DNA TGTGCCAGCAGCAAAGGACGGGGCTATGGCTACACCTTC. This encodes CASSKGRGYGYTF.

This clonotype was picked up one time. Given a much more abundant clone one base away, this may be a read error. This chain uses TRBV27 with TRBJ1-5; no reliable D call. Germline V gives CDR1 MNHEY, CDR2 SMNVEV (reference sequence). The CDR3 sequence is 13 residues long. The CDR3 reads CAGSGRNNQPQHF. DNA for the CDR3: TGTGCCGGCAGCGGACGGAACAATCAGCCCCAGCATTTT.

This clonotype was found many times. CDR3 loop: CASSAGPTYEQYF. CDR3 coding DNA: TGTGCCAGCAGTGCCGGGCCTACCTACGAGCAGTACTTC. The chain carries TRBV7-2 and TRBJ2-7; D is unclear. The CDR3 is 13 residues long. V lost 6 bases to trimming and J lost 2 bases, with 11 bases between them. Germline V lookup: CDR1 SGHTA, CDR2 FQGNSA.

This clonotype occurred many times. This chain joins TRBV6-1 and TRBJ2-7; D uncertain. The CDR3 length is 13 residues. Germline loops: CDR1 MNHNS, CDR2 SASEGT. V dropped 5 bases and J dropped 1 base, with 9 bases sitting between them. The CDR3 DNA follows: TGTGCCAGCAGTTCCTGGGCGTCCTACGAGCAGTACTTC. This encodes CASSSWASYEQYF.

In its sample, this clonotype was seen many times. The chain carries TRBV4-1 and TRBJ2-7; no reliable D call. The CDR3 is 14 amino acids. V was clipped by 4 bases and J by 6 bases, with 16 bases between them. Germline CDR1 is MGHRA and CDR2 is YSYEKL. The DNA of the CDR3 is TGCGCCAGCAGCCTAGGTCTAGAAGCTCGCGAGCAGTACTTC. Protein: CASSLGLEAREQYF.

This clonotype showed up many times. This sequence joins TRBV20-1 and TRBJ2-1; D possibly corresponds to TRBD1 (6 bases). Germline V gives CDR1 DFQATT, CDR2 SNEGSKA (reference sequence). Trimming shortened V by 4 bases and J by 7 bases, and 11 bases separated the two germline ends. The CDR3 contains 12 residues. The CDR3 coding sequence is TGCAGTGCTATAGAGGGGGATAATGAGCAGTTCTTC. Protein: CSAIEGDNEQFF.

This clonotype was seen at least ten times. The V gene is TRBV10-3, the J gene TRBJ2-7; 10 bases line up with TRBD1. The CDR3 extends over 14 amino acids. V shed 7 bases and J 7 bases; nucleotides not matched to a gene: 10. CDR1 and CDR2 from the germline V gene are ENHRY and SYGVKD. In DNA, the CDR3 is TGTGCCATCACTCCGGGACAGGGGCTTGGGGAGCAGTACTTC. Protein product: CAITPGQGLGEQYF.

This clonotype was picked up a small number of times. The chain combines TRBV3-1 with TRBJ2-1; 14 bases map to TRBD2. This CDR3 comprises 17 residues. V trimming: 0 bases; J trimming: 8 bases; junction bases outside the gene matches: 6. Germline V gene data show CDR1 as LGHDT and CDR2 as YNNKEL (reference sequence). The CDR3 here is CASSQETGTSGRDEQFF. The CDR3 DNA reads as TGTGCCAGCAGCCAAGAAACAGGGACTAGCGGGAGAGATGAGCAGTTCTTC.

Many counts were recorded for this clonotype. The rearrangement links TRBV12-3 or TRBV12-4 to TRBJ1-5, with TRBD1 as a possible D gene (5 bases). V was trimmed by 5 bases and J by 11 bases, leaving 19 bases between them. The CDR3 has 14 amino acids. CDR3 amino acids: CASSIGTDRRAQHF. The DNA of the CDR3 is TGTGCCAGCAGTATCGGGACTGATCGTCGGGCCCAGCATTTT.

The rearrangement links TRBV5-1 to TRBJ2-6, with D unclear. CDR1 is SGHRS and CDR2 is YFSETQ in the germline V gene. Trimming shortened V by 2 bases and J by 3 bases, and 6 bases separated the two germline ends. The CDR3 has 14 residues. Here the CDR3 DNA reads TGCGCCAGCAGCTTAATGATTGGGGCCAACGTCCTGACTTTC. The encoded protein is CASSLMIGANVLTF.

Many counts were recorded for this clonotype. The V gene is TRBV7-9, the J gene TRBJ2-5, with D tentatively TRBD1 (6 bases). V was trimmed by 6 bases and J by 4 bases, leaving 15 bases between them. The CDR3 totals 14 residues. CDR1 and CDR2 (germline): SEHNR, FQNEAQ (reference sequence). CDR3 protein: CASRSPGARETQYF. CDR3 in DNA: TGTGCCAGCAGGAGTCCAGGGGCACGAGAGACCCAGTACTTC.

This clonotype appeared many times. The rearrangement joins TRBV3-1 to TRBJ1-5; the D is unclear. This CDR3 region has 15 residues. Trimming stripped 0 bases from V and 3 bases from J, with 9 bases between. Germline CDR1 is LGHDT and CDR2 is YNNKEL (reference sequence). The CDR3 DNA sequence: TGTGCCAGCAGCCAAGATATCAGAATCAATCAGCCCCAGCATTTT. Translation gives CASSQDIRINQPQHF. The full variable domain, with the rest looked up from reference TRBV3-1 and TRBJ1-5, is DTAVSQTPKYLVTQMGNDKSIKCEQNLGHDTMYWYKQDSKKFLKIMFSYNNKELIINETVPNRFSPKSPDKAHLNLHINSLELGDSAVYFCASSQDIRINQPQHFGDGTRLSIL.

This clonotype was picked up many times. The chain links TRBV11-2 to TRBJ1-1; 8 bases are a match to TRBD1. CDR3 length: 15 residues. The J segment lost 1 base and the V segment lost 5 bases, leaving 6 bases of the junction unmatched. The V gene's germline CDR1 is SGHAT and CDR2 FQNNGV. The CDR3 sequence: CASSARQGKNTEAFF. CDR3 coding DNA: TGTGCCAGCAGCGCCCGACAGGGGAAGAACACTGAAGCTTTCTTT.

This clonotype has only a few counts. The chain recombines TRBV7-6 with TRBJ2-2; 7 bases agree with TRBD2. After removal of 4 bases from V and 6 bases from J, the junction contained 5 bases not matched to a gene. Germline V gene sequence: CDR1 SGHVS, CDR2 FNYEAQ. The CDR3 is 14 residues long. The CDR3 protein is CASSSRTSAGELFF. The CDR3 coding sequence is TGTGCCAGCAGCTCCAGGACTAGTGCCGGGGAGCTGTTTTTT.

This chain joins TRBV19 and TRBJ1-5, with D unclear. This CDR3 is 13 amino acids long. Germline CDR1 and CDR2: LNHDA and SQIVND (reference sequence). The germline V and J ends were trimmed by 7 bases and 4 bases, with 11 bases remaining between them. CDR3 bases: TGTGCCAGTACCCTGACTGCTAATCAGCCCCAGCATTTT. Protein product: CASTLTANQPQHF.

This chain's CDR3 is CASSQQGWSDTQYF. CDR3 coding DNA: TGTGCCAGCAGCCAACAGGGGTGGTCCGATACGCAGTATTTT. The chain couples TRBV3-1 to TRBJ2-3; TRBD1 is a possible D gene (6 bases). CDR1 and CDR2 from the germline V gene are LGHDT and YNNKEL (reference sequence). V lost 2 bases and J lost 6, with 12 bases in between. CDR3 length: 14 residues.

In its sample, this clonotype was seen many times. This rearrangement joins TRBV3-1 to TRBJ2-4; D remains unclear. CDR3 length: 16 residues. The V and J ends lost 1 base and 0 bases respectively, with 10 bases between them. Per germline, CDR1 LGHDT and CDR2 YNNKEL (reference sequence). CDR3 protein: CASSQALYLAKNIQYF. The CDR3 nucleotides read TGTGCCAGCAGCCAAGCGCTGTATCTAGCCAAAAACATTCAGTACTTC.